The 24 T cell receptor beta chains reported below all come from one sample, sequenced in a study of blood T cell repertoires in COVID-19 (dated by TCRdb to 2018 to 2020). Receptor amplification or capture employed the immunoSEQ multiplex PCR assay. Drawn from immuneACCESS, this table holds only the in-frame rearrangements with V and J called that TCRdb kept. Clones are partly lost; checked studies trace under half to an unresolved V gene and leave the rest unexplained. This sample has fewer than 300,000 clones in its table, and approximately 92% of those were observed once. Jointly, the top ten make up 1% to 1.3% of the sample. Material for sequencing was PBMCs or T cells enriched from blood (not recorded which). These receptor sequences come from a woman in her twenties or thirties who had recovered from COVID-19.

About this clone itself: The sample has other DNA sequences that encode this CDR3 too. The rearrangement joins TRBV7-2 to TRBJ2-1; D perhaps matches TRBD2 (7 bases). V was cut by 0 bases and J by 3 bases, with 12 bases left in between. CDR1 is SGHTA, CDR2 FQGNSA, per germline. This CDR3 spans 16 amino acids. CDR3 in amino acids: CASSLAGGGLYNEQFF. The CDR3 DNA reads TGTGCCAGCAGCTTAGCGGGAGGGGGTCTCTACAATGAGCAGTTCTTC.

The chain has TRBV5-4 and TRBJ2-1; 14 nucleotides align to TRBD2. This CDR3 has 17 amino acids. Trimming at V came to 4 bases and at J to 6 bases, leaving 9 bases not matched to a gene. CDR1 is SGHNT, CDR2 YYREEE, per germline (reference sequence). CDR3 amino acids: CASSRGLAGAPGNEQFF. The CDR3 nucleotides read TGTGCCAGCAGCCGGGGACTAGCGGGAGCCCCCGGCAATGAGCAGTTCTTC.

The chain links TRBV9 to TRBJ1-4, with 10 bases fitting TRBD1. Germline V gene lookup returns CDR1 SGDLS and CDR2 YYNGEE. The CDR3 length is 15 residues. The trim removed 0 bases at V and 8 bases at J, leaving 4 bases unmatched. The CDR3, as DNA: TGTGCCAGCAGCGTAGGAGACAGGGGGCGAGAAAAACTGTTTTTT. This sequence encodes CASSVGDRGREKLFF.

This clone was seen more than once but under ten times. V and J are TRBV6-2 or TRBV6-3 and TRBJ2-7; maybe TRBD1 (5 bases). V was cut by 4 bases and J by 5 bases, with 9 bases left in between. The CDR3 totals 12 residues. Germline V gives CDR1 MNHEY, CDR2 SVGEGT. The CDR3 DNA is TGTGCCAGCAGTTGGGGCAAAGACGAGCAGTACTTC. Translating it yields CASSWGKDEQYF.

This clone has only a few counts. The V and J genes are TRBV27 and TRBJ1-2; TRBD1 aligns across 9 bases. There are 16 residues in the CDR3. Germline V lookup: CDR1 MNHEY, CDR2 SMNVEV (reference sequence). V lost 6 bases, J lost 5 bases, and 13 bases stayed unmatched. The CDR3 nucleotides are TGTGCCAGCAGCTCAGAACCGGGACAGGGCTATTATGGCTACACCTTC. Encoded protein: CASSSEPGQGYYGYTF.

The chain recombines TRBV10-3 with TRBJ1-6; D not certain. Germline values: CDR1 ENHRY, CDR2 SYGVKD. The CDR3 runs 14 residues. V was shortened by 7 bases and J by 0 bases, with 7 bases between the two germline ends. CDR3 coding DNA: TGTGCCATCATGGAGGGCTCCTATAATTCACCCCTCCACTTT. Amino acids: CAIMEGSYNSPLHF.

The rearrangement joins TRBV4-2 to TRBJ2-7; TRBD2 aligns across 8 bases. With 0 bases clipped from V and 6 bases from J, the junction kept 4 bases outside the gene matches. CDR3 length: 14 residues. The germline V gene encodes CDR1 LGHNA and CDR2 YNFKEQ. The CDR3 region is CASSQDLAGSEQYF. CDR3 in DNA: TGTGCCAGCAGCCAAGATTTAGCGGGGAGCGAGCAGTACTTC.

CDR3 region: CASRGSSVYEQYF. The CDR3 region has the DNA TGCGCCAGCAGAGGCTCTAGCGTTTACGAGCAGTACTTC. The chain couples TRBV10-1 to TRBJ2-7; weak D call: TRBD2 (6 bases). CDR1 is WNHNN, CDR2 SYGVQD, per germline (reference sequence). Trimming removed 6 bases from V and 4 bases from J, with 13 bases in between. This CDR3 has 13 amino acids.

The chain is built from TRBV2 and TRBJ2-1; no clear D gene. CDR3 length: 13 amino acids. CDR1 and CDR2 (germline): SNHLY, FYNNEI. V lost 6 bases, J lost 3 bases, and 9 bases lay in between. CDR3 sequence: CASRVGSYNEQFF. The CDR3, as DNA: TGTGCCAGCAGGGTGGGCAGCTACAATGAGCAGTTCTTC.

Here the CDR3 DNA reads TGTGCCACCAGTGGCGCGATTGGGACTAGCGGGCCCACGAACACCGGGGAGCTGTTTTTT. Translation: CATSGAIGTSGPTNTGELFF. This sequence joins TRBV24-1 and TRBJ2-2; 12 bases agree with TRBD2. The J segment lost 0 bases and the V segment lost 5 bases, leaving 12 bases of the junction unmatched. Germline values: CDR1 KGHDR, CDR2 SFDVKD. The CDR3 extends over 20 amino acids.

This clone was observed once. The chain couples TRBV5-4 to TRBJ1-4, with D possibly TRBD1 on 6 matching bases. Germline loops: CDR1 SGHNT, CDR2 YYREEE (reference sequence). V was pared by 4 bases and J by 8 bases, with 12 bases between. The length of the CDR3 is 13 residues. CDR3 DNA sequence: TGTGCCAGCAGCATCGACAGGCAGGAAAAACTGTTTTTT. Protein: CASSIDRQEKLFF.

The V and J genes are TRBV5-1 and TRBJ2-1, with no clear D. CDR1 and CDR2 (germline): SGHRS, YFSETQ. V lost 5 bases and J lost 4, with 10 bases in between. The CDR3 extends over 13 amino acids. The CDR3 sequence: CASSEALYNEQFF. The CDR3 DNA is TGCGCCAGCAGTGAAGCGCTTTACAATGAGCAGTTCTTC.

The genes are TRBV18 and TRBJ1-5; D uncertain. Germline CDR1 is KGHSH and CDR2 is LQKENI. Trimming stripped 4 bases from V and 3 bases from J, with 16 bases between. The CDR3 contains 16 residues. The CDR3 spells CASSQAFPGNNQPQHF. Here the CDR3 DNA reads TGTGCCAGCTCACAAGCGTTTCCGGGGAACAATCAGCCCCAGCATTTT.

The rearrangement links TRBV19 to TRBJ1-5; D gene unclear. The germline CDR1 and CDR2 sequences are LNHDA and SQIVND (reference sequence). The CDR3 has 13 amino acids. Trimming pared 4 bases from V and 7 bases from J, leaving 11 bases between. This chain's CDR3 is CASSRREGQPQHF. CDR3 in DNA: TGTGCCAGTAGTAGACGGGAAGGACAGCCCCAGCATTTT.

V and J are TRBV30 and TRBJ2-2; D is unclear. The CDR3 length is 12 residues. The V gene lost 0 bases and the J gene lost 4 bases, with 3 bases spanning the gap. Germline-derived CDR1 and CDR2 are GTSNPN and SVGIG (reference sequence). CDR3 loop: CAWSVLTGELFF. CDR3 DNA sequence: TGTGCCTGGAGTGTCCTCACCGGGGAGCTGTTTTTT.

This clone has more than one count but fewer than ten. The CDR3 coding sequence is TGTGCCAGCAGTGAAGTGTCGGGGGACCCCTACGAGCAGTACTTC. Protein product: CASSEVSGDPYEQYF. The rearrangement links TRBV25-1 to TRBJ2-7; TRBD2 is a possible D gene (6 bases). The CDR3 loop spans 15 amino acids. Germline values: CDR1 MGHDK, CDR2 SYGVNS. Between the trimmed V and J ends, which lost 2 bases and 2 bases, there was a span of 13 bases.

The CDR3 nucleotides read TGTGCCAGCAGCTTATCCGGGACAGAGACCTACGAGCAGTACTTC. It specifies CASSLSGTETYEQYF. The V and J genes are TRBV7-3 and TRBJ2-7; TRBD1 aligns across 7 bases. The V gene's germline CDR1 is SGHTA and CDR2 FQGTGA. The CDR3 length is 15 residues. J gave up 2 bases and V 2 bases, and 6 bases lay outside the gene matches.

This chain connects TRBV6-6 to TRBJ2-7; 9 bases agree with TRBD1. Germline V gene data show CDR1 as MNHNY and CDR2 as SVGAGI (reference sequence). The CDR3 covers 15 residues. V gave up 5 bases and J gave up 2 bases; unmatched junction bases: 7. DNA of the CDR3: TGTGCCAGCAGTACCGGGACAGGGCGAGCCTACGAGCAGTACTTC. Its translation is CASSTGTGRAYEQYF.

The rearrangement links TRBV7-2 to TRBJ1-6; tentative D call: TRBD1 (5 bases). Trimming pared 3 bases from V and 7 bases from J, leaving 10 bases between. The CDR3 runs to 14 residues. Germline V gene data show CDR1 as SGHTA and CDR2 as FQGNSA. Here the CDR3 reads CASSLGQPNSPLHF. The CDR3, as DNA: TGTGCCAGCAGCTTGGGGCAGCCCAATTCACCCCTCCACTTT.

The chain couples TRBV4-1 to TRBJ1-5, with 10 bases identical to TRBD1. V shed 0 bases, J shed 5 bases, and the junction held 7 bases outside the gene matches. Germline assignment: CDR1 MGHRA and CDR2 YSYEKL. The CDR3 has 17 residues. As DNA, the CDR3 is TGCGCCAGCAGCCAAGAGTCGTTCGGACAGGGGGATCAGCCCCAGCATTTT. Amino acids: CASSQESFGQGDQPQHF.

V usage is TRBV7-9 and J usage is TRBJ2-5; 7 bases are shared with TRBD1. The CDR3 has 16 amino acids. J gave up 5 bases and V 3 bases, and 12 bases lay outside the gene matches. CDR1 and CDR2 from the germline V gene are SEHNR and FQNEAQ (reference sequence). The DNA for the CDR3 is TGTGCCAGCAGCTTTAGTACAGGGGAGTTGACGGAGACCCAGTACTTC. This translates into CASSFSTGELTETQYF.

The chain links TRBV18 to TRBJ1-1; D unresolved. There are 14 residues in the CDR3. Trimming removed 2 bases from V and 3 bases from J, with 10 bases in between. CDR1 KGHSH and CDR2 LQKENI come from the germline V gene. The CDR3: CASSPAGLDTEAFF. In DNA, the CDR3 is TGTGCCAGCTCACCAGCGGGGTTGGACACTGAAGCTTTCTTT.

The DNA of the CDR3 is TGCGCCAGCAGCTTCCAGGGAGGGCCCTACGAGCAGTACTTC. Residues: CASSFQGGPYEQYF. This chain uses TRBV5-1 with TRBJ2-7; 7 nucleotides line up with TRBD2. This CDR3 spans 14 amino acids. The V gene end was trimmed by 2 bases and the J gene end by 2 bases; junction bases not matched to a gene: 4. Germline V gene lookup returns CDR1 SGHRS and CDR2 YFSETQ. Together with reference TRBV5-1 and TRBJ2-7, the CDR3 gives the full variable domain: KAGVTQTPRYLIKTRGQQVTLSCSPISGHRSVSWYQQTPGQGLQFLFEYFSETQRNKGNFPGRFSGRQFSNSRSEMNVSTLELGDSALYLCASSFQGGPYEQYFGPGTRLTVT.

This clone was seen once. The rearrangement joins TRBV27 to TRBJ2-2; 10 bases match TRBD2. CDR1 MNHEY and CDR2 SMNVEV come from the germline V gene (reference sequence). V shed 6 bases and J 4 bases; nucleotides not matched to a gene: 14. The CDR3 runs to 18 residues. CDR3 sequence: CASSYQTGLAGATGELFF. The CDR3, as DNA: TGTGCCAGCAGCTACCAGACGGGCCTAGCGGGAGCCACCGGGGAGCTGTTTTTT.